Reported below is one T cell receptor beta chain. Its antigen is not known. Libraries were prepared by immunoSEQ multiplex PCR; TCRdb keeps only in-frame clonotypes and omits some of them. The sample has about 150,000 clones, about nine tenths seen once. This sample was taken from a study of cytomegalovirus exposure and HLA in healthy donors. Study summary: According to later analysis, the same platform produced the approximately 120 validation and under 700 first-cohort repertoires. Study-wide results and caveats: Cytomegalovirus-associated status was assigned to about 150 TCR beta chains.

The CDR3 is 14 amino acids. V lost 1 base and J lost 3, with 8 bases in between. Germline V gene sequence: CDR1 MNHEY, CDR2 SMNVEV (reference sequence). Material for sequencing was PBMCs. The chain links TRBV27 to TRBJ2-3, with unresolved D. This receptor was taken from a man aged 18 to 29 in good health and CMV-seronegative. The chain's CDR3 is CASSLFSDTDTQYF. CDR3 DNA: TGTGCCAGCAGTTTATTTAGTGATACAGATACGCAGTATTTT.